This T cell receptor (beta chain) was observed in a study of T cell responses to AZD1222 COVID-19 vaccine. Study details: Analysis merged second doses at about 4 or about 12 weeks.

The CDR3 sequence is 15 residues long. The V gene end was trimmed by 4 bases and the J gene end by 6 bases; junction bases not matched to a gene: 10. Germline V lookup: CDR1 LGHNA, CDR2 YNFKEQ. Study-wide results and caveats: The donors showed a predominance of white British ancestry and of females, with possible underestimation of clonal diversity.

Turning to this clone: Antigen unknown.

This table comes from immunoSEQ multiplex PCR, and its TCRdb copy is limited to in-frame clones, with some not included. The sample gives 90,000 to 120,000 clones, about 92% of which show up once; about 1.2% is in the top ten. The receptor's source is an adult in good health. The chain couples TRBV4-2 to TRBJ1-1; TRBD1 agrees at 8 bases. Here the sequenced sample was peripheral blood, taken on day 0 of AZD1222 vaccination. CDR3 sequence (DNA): TGTGCCAGCAGCCCTGGACAGGGCGGTATACCTGAAGCTTTCTTT. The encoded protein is CASSPGQGGIPEAFF.